The present T cell receptor beta chain was sequenced within a study of beta chain features in type 1 diabetes. Study context: Cell yields, age and gender were similar between patients and healthy donors.

This clone was counted only a few times. cDNA synthesis used the whole RNA isolate, giving expressed TCRB sequences. Data came from immunoSEQ multiplex PCR; TCRdb stores just in-frame clones and leaves some out. The sample records some 410,000 clones, around 10% being singletons. This CDR3 is built from 13 residues. The junction had 5 bases not matched to a gene; V was cut back by 7 bases and J by 4 bases. The germline V gene has CDR1 SQVTM and CDR2 ANQGSEA. This sequence was found in a woman younger than 30 in good health. This chain joins TRBV29-1 and TRBJ2-1; 9 bases agree with TRBD1. Sequences were obtained from naive CD4+ T cells from blood. CDR3 loop: CSAGTGYYNEQFF. CDR3 nucleotide sequence: TGCAGCGCCGGGACAGGGTATTACAATGAGCAGTTCTTC.